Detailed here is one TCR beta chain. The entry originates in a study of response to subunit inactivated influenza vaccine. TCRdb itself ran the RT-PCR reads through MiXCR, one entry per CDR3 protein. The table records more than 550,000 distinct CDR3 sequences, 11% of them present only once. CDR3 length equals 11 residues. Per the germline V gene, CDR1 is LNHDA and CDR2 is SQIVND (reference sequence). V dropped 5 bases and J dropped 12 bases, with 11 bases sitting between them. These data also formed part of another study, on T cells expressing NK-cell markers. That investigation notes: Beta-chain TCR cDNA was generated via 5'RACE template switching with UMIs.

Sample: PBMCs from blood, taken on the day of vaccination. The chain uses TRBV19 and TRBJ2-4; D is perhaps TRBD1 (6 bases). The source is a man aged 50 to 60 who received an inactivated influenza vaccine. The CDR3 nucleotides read TGTGCCAGTAGTTCGTCGGGACATCAGTACTTC. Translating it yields CASSSSGHQYF.